These T cell receptor beta chains were read from a single sample in a study of CD8 T cells in Susac syndrome. TCRdb redid the calling of the immunoSEQ multiplex PCR reads with MiXCR, one entry per CDR3 protein. The sample includes 90,000 to 150,000 distinct CDR3 sequences, around 94% seen only once; the top ten take 0.093%. Sequencing was done on a sample of CD4+ T cells from PBMCs. All receptors come from a human donor with multiple sclerosis. Both conserved end residues are part of each CDR3. D genes are given only for firm matches. The size of a clone is reported for some rows only, either as once, few or many, or as a class for expanded clones.

>.|.|TRBJ1-1|TRBV6-6
TGTGCCAGCAGTTACCCGCCCCGGACAGCCAACACTGAAGCTTTCTTT
CASSYPPRTANTEAFF
>.|.|TRBJ2-5|TRBV6-2/TRBV6-3
TGTGCCAGCAGTTACGACCAAGAGACCCAGTACTTC
CASSYDQETQYF
>.|once|TRBJ1-2|TRBV20-1
TGCAGTGCTAGTCCGGCCCTAGGGGTTGGCTACACCTTC
CSASPALGVGYTF
>.|.|TRBJ2-5|TRBV6-5
TGTGCCAGCACCCGGTCCCCCCAAGAGACCCAGTACTTC
CASTRSPQETQYF
>.|.|TRBJ2-7|TRBV24-1
TGTGCCACCAGTGATTCACCCGGGGACCTCGAGCAGTACTTC
CATSDSPGDLEQYF
>TRBD1|.|TRBJ1-1|TRBV12-3/TRBV12-4
TGTGCCAGCAGAAGCGGGACAGGGGCGTACACTGAAGCTTTCTTT
CASRSGTGAYTEAFF
>TRBD1|.|TRBJ2-7|TRBV20-1
TGCAGTGCCCCACGGGACAGTCGCGAGCAGTACTTC
CSAPRDSREQYF
>TRBD2|.|TRBJ2-5|TRBV6-5
TGTGCCAGCAGCCGATCTCGGACTAGCCGGGGCCAGTACTTC
CASSRSRTSRGQYF
>TRBD2|.|TRBJ2-5|TRBV3-1
TGTGCCAGCAGCCAACCGTCGATCACGACTAGCGGGAAACAAGAGACCCAGTACTTC
CASSQPSITTSGKQETQYF
>.|.|TRBJ2-3|TRBV5-6
TGTGCCAGCAGCCCAAAAAGGGAATTCGGGACAGATACGCAGTATTTT
CASSPKREFGTDTQYF
>.|.|TRBJ2-1|TRBV4-1
TGCGCCAGCAGCGGTGAATACAATGAGCAGTTCTTC
CASSGEYNEQFF
>.|.|TRBJ2-2|TRBV6-2/TRBV6-3
TGTGCCAGCGCCGAGATTTTGGTATTCACCGGGGAGCTGTTTTTT
CASAEILVFTGELFF
>TRBD1|once|TRBJ2-7|TRBV27
TGTGCCAGCAGCCTCTACGGACAGGGTGGCGAGCAGTACTTC
CASSLYGQGGEQYF
>TRBD2|.|TRBJ2-1|TRBV20-1
TGCAGTGCCCGGGGTAGCGGGGGAAGTTGGAATGAGCAGTTCTTC
CSARGSGGSWNEQFF
>.|.|TRBJ2-6|TRBV29-1
TGCAGCGTTTCAGGCTCTGGGGCCAACGTCCTGACTTTC
CSVSGSGANVLTF
>TRBD1|.|TRBJ1-2|TRBV6-1
TGTGCCAGCAGTGTGGACAGGTCGGTTGGCTACACCTTC
CASSVDRSVGYTF
>.|.|TRBJ2-1|TRBV3-1
TGTGCCAGCAGCCAATTTCGGGACTCGAAGAGGGCAGGGGGTGAGCAGTTCTTC
CASSQFRDSKRAGGEQFF
>.|.|TRBJ1-4|TRBV20-1
TGCAGGGGTCGCCATGATAATGAAAAACTGTTTTTT
CRGRHDNEKLFF
>.|.|TRBJ2-7|TRBV20-1
TGCAGTGCCACCGCGGCCTCCTACGAGCAGTACTTC
CSATAASYEQYF
>.|.|TRBJ1-5|TRBV7-2
TGTGCCAGCAGCTTAGTGGCAGGGTATAGCAATCAGCCCCAGCATTTT
CASSLVAGYSNQPQHF
>.|.|TRBJ1-2|TRBV7-9
TGTGCCAGCAGCTTAGGTTCAGGGCAGGCCTACGCTAACTATGGCTACACCTTC
CASSLGSGQAYANYGYTF
>.|.|TRBJ1-6|TRBV30
TGTGCCTGTTCAGGGTCTAATTCACCCCTCCACTTT
CACSGSNSPLHF
>.|.|TRBJ1-1|TRBV6-5
TGTGCCAGCAGTTACTCTAAGGGTGAAGCTTTCTTT
CASSYSKGEAFF
>TRBD1|.|TRBJ1-1|TRBV7-2
TGTGCCAGCAAAGATTACACAAACAGGGGAGCTTTCTTT
CASKDYTNRGAFF
>.|.|TRBJ1-1|TRBV3-1
TGTGCCAGCAGGTACAGCTCTAGAGGGACTGAAGCTTTCTTT
CASRYSSRGTEAFF
>TRBD1|.|TRBJ1-2|TRBV14
TGTGCCAGCAGCTATGACGGGACAGGGGGCTATGGCTACACCTTC
CASSYDGTGGYGYTF
>.|.|TRBJ1-6|TRBV12-3/TRBV12-4
TGTGCCAGCAGTTCGAAGGGAACTCCATATTCACCCCTCCACTTT
CASSSKGTPYSPLHF
>.|.|TRBJ2-7|TRBV20-1
TGCAGTGCTAGAGGAAGCCAGGTACCATCCTACGAGCAGTACTTC
CSARGSQVPSYEQYF
>.|.|TRBJ1-2|TRBV24-1
TGTGCCACCAGTGATTTGGGCCGAACCTATGGCTACACCTTC
CATSDLGRTYGYTF
>.|.|TRBJ2-7|TRBV6-2/TRBV6-3
TGTGCCAGCGTTAGGGATCTGTCCTACGAGCAGTACTTC
CASVRDLSYEQYF
>.|.|TRBJ1-1|TRBV30
TGTGCCTGGGATGAAGCTTTCTTT
CAWDEAFF
>.|.|TRBJ2-7|TRBV11-1
TGTGCCAGCAGCTTAGTTTGGCAGGCCGAGCAGTACTTC
CASSLVWQAEQYF
>TRBD1|.|TRBJ2-3|TRBV19
TGTGCCAGTAGTACTCTCCCAGGGGGCGGCACAGATACGCAGTATTTT
CASSTLPGGGTDTQYF
>TRBD2|once|TRBJ2-4|TRBV9
TGTGCCAGCAGCGTAGGGGAGCGGGGGGTCCTCGAAGCCAAAAACATTCAGTACTTC
CASSVGERGVLEAKNIQYF
>.|.|TRBJ1-1|TRBV9
TGTGCCAGCAGCAGACCGGGCCTCACTGAAGCTTTCTTT
CASSRPGLTEAFF
>TRBD1|.|TRBJ2-5|TRBV7-9
TGTGCCAGCAGAAGGGACAGGGGCCGAGAGACCCAGTACTTC
CASRRDRGRETQYF
>.|.|TRBJ2-2|TRBV14
TGTGCCAGCAGCCACCGCAGGGAGCGGGACACCGGGGAGCTGTTTTTT
CASSHRRERDTGELFF
>.|.|TRBJ1-5|TRBV9
TGTGCCAGCAGTCAGGGTTTGGGCAATCAGCCCCAGCATTTT
CASSQGLGNQPQHF
>TRBD2|.|TRBJ2-7|TRBV20-1
TGCAGTGCTAGATATAGCGGGGGCCCTGACTACGAGCAGTACTTC
CSARYSGGPDYEQYF
>.|.|TRBJ2-1|TRBV7-2
TGTGCCAGCAGCTTAGTCTGGGAGGGGGCGGCCCGGTTC
CASSLVWEGAARF
>TRBD1|.|TRBJ1-2|TRBV18
TGTGCCAGCTCAGGGACAGTTCATGGCTACACCTTC
CASSGTVHGYTF
>.|.|TRBJ2-1|TRBV3-1
TGTGCCAGCAGCATCCCCGGGCGGGAAACCTACAATGAGCAGTTCTTC
CASSIPGRETYNEQFF
>.|.|TRBJ2-1|TRBV28
TGTGCCAGCAGTTCAGCCGGGGCGCTGAAGGATGAGCAGTTCTTC
CASSSAGALKDEQFF